The 9 T cell receptor beta chains in this list originate from one sample, sequenced in a study of shared T cell receptors in the human thymus. Data came from immunoSEQ multiplex PCR; TCRdb stores just in-frame clones and leaves some out. The table records about 500,000 clones, approximately 78% of them present only once. The same sample was also studied in work on human thymus T cells.

Input material: thymocytes. The receptor set was obtained from a boy younger than two with a congenital heart defect.

This sequence joins TRBV7-8 and TRBJ1-1, with no clear D. The CDR3 length is 16 residues. V was trimmed by 2 bases and J by 1 base, leaving 14 bases between them. Germline loops: CDR1 SGHVS, CDR2 FQNEAQ. This CDR3 is CASSLSSTRQNTEAFF. CDR3 DNA: TGTGCCAGCAGCTTAAGTTCTACCAGACAGAACACTGAAGCTTTCTTT.

This chain connects TRBV28 to TRBJ2-1; a possible D gene is TRBD2 (6 bases). Trimming cost V 3 bases and J 0 bases, with 9 bases left between them. Germline-derived CDR1 and CDR2 are MDHEN and SYDVKM. The CDR3 length is 15 residues. CDR3 sequence (DNA): TGTGCCAGCAGTTTGATGCGGGACTCCTACAATGAGCAGTTCTTC. This gives the protein CASSLMRDSYNEQFF.

The genes are TRBV4-1 and TRBJ2-1; D might be TRBD1 (6 bases). Germline V gene sequence: CDR1 MGHRA, CDR2 YSYEKL. The CDR3 sequence is 15 residues long. V lost 11 bases to trimming and J lost 2 bases, with 19 bases between them. CDR3 loop: CAAPILGAPYNEQFF. As DNA, the CDR3 is TGCGCCGCCCCCATTTTGGGGGCTCCCTACAATGAGCAGTTCTTC.

This clone was seen just once. J is TRBJ2-5 and V is TRBV7-9; a possible D gene is TRBD2 (6 bases). Germline lookup yields CDR1 SEHNR and CDR2 FQNEAQ (reference sequence). The CDR3 is 15 amino acids. The V gene lost 6 bases and the J gene lost 5 bases, with 19 bases spanning the gap. The CDR3 bases are TGTGCCAGCAGGATCCGGGACTCCTCCCGGGAGACCCAGTACTTC. It codes for CASRIRDSSRETQYF.

This clone was seen a handful of times. The chain has TRBV5-6 and TRBJ2-1; perhaps TRBD1 as D (6 bases). Germline V gene lookup returns CDR1 SGHDT and CDR2 YYEEEE. Trimming stripped 4 bases from V and 4 bases from J, with 15 bases between. The CDR3 has 15 residues. CDR3 loop: CASSLGFQGYNEQFF. The CDR3, as DNA: TGTGCCAGCAGCCTAGGGTTCCAGGGGTACAATGAGCAGTTCTTC.

CDR3 DNA: TGTGCTAGTGGTTCCGAGACAGGGGAACCAAACTTAGCCAAAAACATTCAGTACTTC. This codes for CASGSETGEPNLAKNIQYF. The chain couples TRBV12-5 to TRBJ2-4; 8 nucleotides match TRBD1. The germline V gene has CDR1 LGHNT and CDR2 FRNRAP. The CDR3 is 19 residues long. V shed 4 bases, J shed 0 bases, and the junction held 14 bases outside the gene matches.

The chain joins TRBV11-2 to TRBJ2-2; D perhaps matches TRBD2 (5 bases). Trimming removed 7 bases at V and 5 bases at J, with 17 bases between. This CDR3 has 15 amino acids. Looked up from germline, CDR1 is SGHAT and CDR2 is FQNNGV. DNA for the CDR3: TGTGCCAGCACCTCGCGCGGGCGAGGTACCGGGGAGCTGTTTTTT. This gives the protein CASTSRGRGTGELFF. The entire variable domain, with the rest obtained from reference TRBV11-2 and TRBJ2-2, is as follows: EAGVAQSPRYKIIEKRQSVAFWCNPISGHATLYWYQQILGQGPKLLIQFQNNGVVDDSQLPKDRFSAERLKGVDSTLKIQPAKLEDSAVYLCASTSRGRGTGELFFGEGSRLTVL.

The V and J genes are TRBV4-3 and TRBJ2-7; 10 bases fit TRBD1. The CDR3 consists of 15 residues. V trimming: 3 bases; J trimming: 3 bases; junction bases outside the gene matches: 5. CDR1 and CDR2 (germline): LGHNA, YSLEER. In DNA, the CDR3 is TGCGCCAGCAGCCAGTCCGGGACAGGGGACTACGAGCAGTACTTC. Translated: CASSQSGTGDYEQYF.

CDR3 protein: CASSPGTSRPGTDTQYF. CDR3 DNA sequence: TGTGCCAGCAGTCCCGGGACTAGCCGCCCCGGGACAGATACGCAGTATTTT. The chain combines TRBV28 with TRBJ2-3; 9 bases are a match to TRBD2. Losses at the gene ends were 5 bases for V and 3 bases for J; bases not matched to a gene: 12. This CDR3 spans 17 amino acids. The germline V gene encodes CDR1 MDHEN and CDR2 SYDVKM.